These 4 T cell receptor beta chains were all obtained from the same sample, sequenced in a study of T cell responses to AZD1222 COVID-19 vaccine. Generated by immunoSEQ multiplex PCR, the TCRdb table keeps only in-frame clones and is missing some. Among about 170,000 clones listed, roughly 93% were seen once. The sequencing here drew on peripheral blood, taken on day 0 of AZD1222 vaccination. The receptors derive from an adult in good health.

The V gene is TRBV2, the J gene TRBJ1-2, with D perhaps TRBD1 (5 bases). V dropped 4 bases and J dropped 0 bases, with 21 bases sitting between them. Per the germline V gene, CDR1 is SNHLY and CDR2 is FYNNEI. The CDR3 sequence is 18 residues long. This chain's CDR3 is CASSGEPGTEKANYGYTF. In nucleotides, the CDR3 is TGTGCCAGCAGTGGGGAGCCGGGGACCGAGAAGGCTAACTATGGCTACACCTTC.

The chain has TRBV5-1 and TRBJ2-7; weak D call: TRBD2 (6 bases). Trimming pared 0 bases from V and 2 bases from J, leaving 12 bases between. Germline lookup yields CDR1 SGHRS and CDR2 YFSETQ. The length of the CDR3 is 15 residues. CDR3 region: CASSLAAGLAYEQYF. The CDR3 region has the DNA TGCGCCAGCAGCTTGGCTGCGGGACTCGCCTACGAGCAGTACTTC. The full variable domain, in which reference TRBV5-1 and TRBJ2-7 provide the parts outside the CDR3, is KAGVTQTPRYLIKTRGQQVTLSCSPISGHRSVSWYQQTPGQGLQFLFEYFSETQRNKGNFPGRFSGRQFSNSRSEMNVSTLELGDSALYLCASSLAAGLAYEQYFGPGTRLTVT.

This clone was counted only a few times. The V gene is TRBV19, the J gene TRBJ1-5, with D maybe TRBD1 (5 bases). V dropped 11 bases and J dropped 1 base, with 24 bases sitting between them. This CDR3 has 17 residues. Germline CDR1 LNHDA, CDR2 SQIVND (reference sequence). The CDR3: CASGRTGRRESNQPQHF. DNA for the CDR3: TGTGCCTCAGGAAGAACGGGGCGACGAGAGAGCAATCAGCCCCAGCATTTT.

The V call is TRBV3-1 (or the pseudogene TRBV3-2), the J call TRBJ2-4; D uncertain. Deletions cut 0 bases from V and 10 bases from J, with 16 bases between. The CDR3 has 15 residues. The V gene's germline CDR1 is LGHDT and CDR2 YNNKEL (reference sequence). CDR3 residues: CASSQDWVDRGIQYF. The CDR3, as DNA: TGTGCCAGCAGCCAAGACTGGGTAGACCGAGGTATTCAGTACTTC.